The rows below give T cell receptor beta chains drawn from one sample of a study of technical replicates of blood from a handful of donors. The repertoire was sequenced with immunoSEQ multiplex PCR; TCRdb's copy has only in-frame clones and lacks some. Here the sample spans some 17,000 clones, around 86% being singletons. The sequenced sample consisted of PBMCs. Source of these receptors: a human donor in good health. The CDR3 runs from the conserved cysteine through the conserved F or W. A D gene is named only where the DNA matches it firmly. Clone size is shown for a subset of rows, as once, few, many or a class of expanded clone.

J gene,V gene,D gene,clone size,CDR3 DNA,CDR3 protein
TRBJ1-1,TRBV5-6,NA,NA,TGTGCCAGCAGCCCGGGGAAGGGGACTTGGAACACTGAAGCTTTCTTT,CASSPGKGTWNTEAFF
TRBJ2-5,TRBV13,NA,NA,TGTGCCAGCAGCTTGCGTCAAGAGACCCAGTACTTC,CASSLRQETQYF
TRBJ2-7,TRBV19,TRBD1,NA,TGTGCCAGTAGTGTACCGACAGGGCCGAGCTCCTACGAGCAGTACTTC,CASSVPTGPSSYEQYF
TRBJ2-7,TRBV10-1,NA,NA,TGCGCCAGCTCCCGCGGAGGCTCTTCCTACGAGCAGTACTTC,CASSRGGSSYEQYF
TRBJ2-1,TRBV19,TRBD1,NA,TGTGCCAGTAGTATGTTCCCCGGGGGACAGGGAAACAATGAGCAGTTCTTC,CASSMFPGGQGNNEQFF
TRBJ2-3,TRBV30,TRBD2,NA,TGTGCCTGGAGTCCCGGACTAGCGGGAGCAGATACGCAGTATTTT,CAWSPGLAGADTQYF
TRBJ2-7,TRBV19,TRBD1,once,TGTGCCAGTAGTACCGCGGGACAGGGTAGGGCCTACGAGCAGTACTTC,CASSTAGQGRAYEQYF
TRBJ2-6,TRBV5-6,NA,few,TGTGCCAGCAGCTTGTTTGCGGGCCCCTCTGGGGCCAACGTCCTGACTTTC,CASSLFAGPSGANVLTF
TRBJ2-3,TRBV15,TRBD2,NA,TGTGCCACCAGCAGGGCGCGACTAGCGGGAAGAAATACGCAGTATTTT,CATSRARLAGRNTQYF
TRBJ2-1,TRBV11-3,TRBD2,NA,TGTGCCAGCAGCTCCCAGAGAACTAGCGGGAGGGGCCCCTACAATGAGCAGTTCTTC,CASSSQRTSGRGPYNEQFF
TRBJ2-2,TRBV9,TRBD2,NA,TGTGCCAGCAGCCTAATGACTAGCGGGAGGGCCGGTAGCACCGGGGAGCTGTTTTTT,CASSLMTSGRAGSTGELFF
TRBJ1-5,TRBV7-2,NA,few,TGTGCCAGCAGCACCCGGACAGATCAGCCCCAGCATTTT,CASSTRTDQPQHF
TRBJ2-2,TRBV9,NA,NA,TGTGCCAGCAGCGTAGCCGTAGGGGGCGGGGAGCTGTTTTTT,CASSVAVGGGELFF
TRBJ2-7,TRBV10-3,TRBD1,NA,TGTGCCATCACCGGAGGGACAGGGTCCTACGAGCAGTACTTC,CAITGGTGSYEQYF
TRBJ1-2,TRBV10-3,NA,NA,TGTGCCATCAGTGAGTTTGACACCCTATCGTCCTTC,CAISEFDTLSSF
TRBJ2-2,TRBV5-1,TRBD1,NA,TGCGCCAGCAGGTCAGGGGGCGAAATCACCGGGGAGCTGTTTTTT,CASRSGGEITGELFF
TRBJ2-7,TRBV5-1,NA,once,TGCGCCAGCAGCTTGGAGGGGCAGGCTTGGGACGAGCAGTACTTC,CASSLEGQAWDEQYF
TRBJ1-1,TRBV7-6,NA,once,TGTGCCAGCAGCCGACGCAGGGGTGAAGCTTTCTTT,CASSRRRGEAFF
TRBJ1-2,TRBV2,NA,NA,TGTGCCAGCCGACGGGATAGTGGCTACACCTTC,CASRRDSGYTF
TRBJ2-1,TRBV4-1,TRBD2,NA,TGCGCCAGCAGCCAAGAACGGATACTAGCGGGGGAGAATGAGCAGTTCTTC,CASSQERILAGENEQFF
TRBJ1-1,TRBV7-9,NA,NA,TGTGCCAGCAGCTTAGCTATTCAGACATACATGAACACTGAAGCTTTCTTT,CASSLAIQTYMNTEAFF
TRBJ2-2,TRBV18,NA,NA,TGTGCCAGCTCACTCATGGAGCGTATCGCGAACACCGGGGAGCTGTTTTTT,CASSLMERIANTGELFF